Each of the 8 T cell receptor beta chains below was sequenced from the same sample in a study of CD4 and CD8 cells across lung adenocarcinoma regions. One entry per CDR3 protein results from TCRdb running MiXCR on the PCR reads. Of about 10,000 distinct CDR3 sequences in the sample, more than 35% were seen once. Sample: CD8+ T cells from the margin of a lung tumor. These receptors were obtained from a male donor with lung adenocarcinoma. The CD4 and CD8 labels of this study may be unreliable.

The CDR3 DNA reads TGTGCCAGCAGCATCCAGACTAGCGGGACAGATACGCAGTACTTC. Its protein is CASSIQTSGTDTQYF. The chain employs TRBV6-1 and TRBJ2-3; 11 positions match TRBD2. The tail of the sequence fits TRBJ2-7 better, so the J call may be wrong. Germline assignment: CDR1 MNHNS and CDR2 SASEGT. CDR3 length equals 15 residues.

The CDR3 DNA reads TGTGCGGGCAGCGGGGCGGGAGGTGAGCATACGCAGTATTTT. It yields the protein CAGSGAGGEHTQYF. The chain uses TRBV9 and TRBJ2-3, with 8 bases matching TRBD2. CDR3 size: 14 residues. Germline CDR1 and CDR2: SGDLS and YYNGEE. Full variable domain (rest looked up from reference TRBV9 and TRBJ2-3): DSGVTQTPKHLITATGQRVTLRCSPRSGDLSVYWYQQSLDQGLQFLIQYYNGEERAKGNILERFSAQQFPDLHSELNLSSLELGDSALYFCAGSGAGGEHTQYFGPGTRLTVL.

V is TRBV6-1 and J is TRBJ2-5; D could derive from TRBD1 or TRBD2 (5 bases each). Trimming removed 5 bases from V and 11 bases from J, with 21 bases in between. Germline CDR1 reads MNHNS; CDR2 reads SASEGT. The CDR3 has 14 amino acids. The DNA for the CDR3 is TGTGCCAGCAGTAGGGACGGGGATCAAGAGAAGCAGTACTTC. Protein product: CASSRDGDQEKQYF.

The chain combines TRBV14 with TRBJ2-2; D is unresolved. The CDR3 has 15 amino acids. The V end lost 0 bases, the J end lost 5 bases, and 10 bases lay between the germline ends. Germline CDR1 and CDR2: SGHDN and FVKESK. In DNA form, the CDR3 reads TGTGCCAGCAGCCAAGATCGGTTGAGGACCGGGGAGCTGTTTTTT. The encoded protein is CASSQDRLRTGELFF.

This chain joins TRBV6-5 and TRBJ1-6; possibly TRBD1 for D (5 bases). V was cut by 2 bases and J by 9 bases, with 11 bases left in between. Germline CDR1 and CDR2: MNHEY and SVGAGI. The CDR3 is 14 residues long. The CDR3 coding sequence is TGTGCCAGCAGTTACAGAGGGGATTTTTCACCCCTCCACTTT. Protein: CASSYRGDFSPLHF.

The chain links TRBV7-7 to TRBJ2-1; D is undetermined. The J call is uncertain, as TRBJ2-7 better fits the DNA end. Germline CDR1 and CDR2: SSHAT and FNYEAQ (reference sequence). The CDR3 totals 13 residues. CDR3 sequence reads: CASSLSLGSEQYV. DNA of the CDR3: TGTGCTAGCAGCTTATCCCTCGGAAGTGAGCAGTACGTC.

V and J are TRBV10-3 and TRBJ1-2, with a weak D call TRBD1 (6 bases). Trimming stripped 8 bases from V and 3 bases from J, with 10 bases between. The CDR3 is 12 residues long. The germline gives CDR1 ENHRY, CDR2 SYGVKD. DNA for the CDR3: TGTGCCATCGGGAAGGGGGACTATGGCTACACCTTC. It codes for CAIGKGDYGYTF.

This clonotype has ten or more counts. This chain connects TRBV5-1 to TRBJ2-5; TRBD2 aligns across 8 bases. After removal of 0 bases from V and 5 bases from J, the junction contained 6 bases not matched to a gene. There are 15 residues in the CDR3. CDR1 is SGHRS and CDR2 is YFSETQ in the germline V gene. The CDR3 coding sequence is TGCGCCAGCAGCTTGGTTATCGGGGGGGCTGAGACCCAGTACTTC. This gives the protein CASSLVIGGAETQYF.